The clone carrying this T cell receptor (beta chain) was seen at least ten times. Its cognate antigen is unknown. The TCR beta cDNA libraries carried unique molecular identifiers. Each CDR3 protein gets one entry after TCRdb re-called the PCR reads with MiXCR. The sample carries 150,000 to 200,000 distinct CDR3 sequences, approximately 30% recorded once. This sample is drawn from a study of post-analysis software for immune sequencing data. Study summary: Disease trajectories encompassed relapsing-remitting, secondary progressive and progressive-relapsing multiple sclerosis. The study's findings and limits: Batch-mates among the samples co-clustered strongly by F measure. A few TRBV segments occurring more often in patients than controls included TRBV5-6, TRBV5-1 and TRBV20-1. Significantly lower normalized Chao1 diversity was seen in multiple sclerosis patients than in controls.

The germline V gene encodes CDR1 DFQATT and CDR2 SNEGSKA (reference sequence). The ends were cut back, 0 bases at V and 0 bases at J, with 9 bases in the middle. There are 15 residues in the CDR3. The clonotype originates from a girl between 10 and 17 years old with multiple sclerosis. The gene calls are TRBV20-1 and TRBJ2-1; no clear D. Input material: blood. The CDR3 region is CSARDDPSSYNEQFF. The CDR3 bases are TGCAGTGCTAGAGACGACCCGAGCTCCTACAATGAGCAGTTCTTC.